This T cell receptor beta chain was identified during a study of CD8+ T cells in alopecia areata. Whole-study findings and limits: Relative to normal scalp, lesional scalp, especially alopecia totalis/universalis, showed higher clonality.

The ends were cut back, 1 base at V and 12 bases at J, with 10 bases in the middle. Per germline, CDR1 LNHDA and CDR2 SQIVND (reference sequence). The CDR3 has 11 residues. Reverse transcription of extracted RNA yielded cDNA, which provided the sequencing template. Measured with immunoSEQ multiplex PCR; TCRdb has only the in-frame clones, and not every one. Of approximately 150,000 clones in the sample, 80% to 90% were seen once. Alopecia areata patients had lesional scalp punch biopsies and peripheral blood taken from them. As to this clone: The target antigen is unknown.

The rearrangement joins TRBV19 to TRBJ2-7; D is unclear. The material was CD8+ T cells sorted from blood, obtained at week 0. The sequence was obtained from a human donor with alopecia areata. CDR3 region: CASSIAPSGYF. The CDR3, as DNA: TGTGCCAGTAGTATAGCCCCGAGTGGGTACTTC.